This T cell receptor (beta chain) is from a study of cytomegalovirus exposure and HLA in healthy donors. TCRdb's copy holds only in-frame clones and misses some; the assay was immunoSEQ multiplex PCR. Of fewer than 90,000 clones listed, around 82% are singletons. Input material: PBMCs. The source of this sequence is a woman under 30 in good health and CMV-seropositive.

CDR3 in DNA: TGTGCCAGCAGCGCCGCGAGGGGGCGAGAGACCCAGTACTTC. This encodes CASSAARGRETQYF. V usage is TRBV9 and J usage is TRBJ2-5; the match to TRBD1 covers 7 bases. Unmatched junction bases numbered 6, after V lost 3 bases and J lost 4 bases. This CDR3 comprises 14 residues. Germline V gives CDR1 SGDLS, CDR2 YYNGEE.